The rows below give T cell receptor beta chains drawn from one sample of a study of T cell repertoires in cytomegalovirus infection. TCRdb re-analysed the reads in MiXCR, keeping a single row per CDR3 protein. The sample has 300,000 or so distinct CDR3 sequences; roughly 25% are singletons. The antigens for these receptors are not known. The source material was cultured PBMCs, sampled from culture after CMV antigen stimulation. These receptors all stem from a human donor in good health (CMV status not recorded). Some clones in this sample may be carry-over from other donors' samples. Both conserved end residues are part of each CDR3. D genes are given only for firm matches. Size tells how often a clone was seen (once, few, many) or the class of an expanded clone, and some rows leave it out.

V gene	D gene	J gene	clone size	CDR3 DNA	CDR3 protein
TRBV4-1	NA	TRBJ2-1	NA	TGCGCCAGCAGCCAAGTAGACGGGACGTACAATGAGCAGTTCTTC	CASSQVDGTYNEQFF
TRBV18	TRBD1	TRBJ1-1	NA	TGTGCCAGCACCGGGACAGGGACCCTTCAGAACACTGAAGCTTTCTTT	CASTGTGTLQNTEAFF
TRBV4-1	TRBD2	TRBJ2-3	NA	TGCGCCAGCAGCCTAGACTCCTACAGCGGGAGGCCCTCACTCACAGATACGCAGTATTTT	CASSLDSYSGRPSLTDTQYF
TRBV7-2	TRBD1	TRBJ2-1	many	TGTGCCAGCAGACGACAGGGGGCGTCGAACAATGAGCAGTTCTTC	CASRRQGASNNEQFF
TRBV6-2/TRBV6-3	NA	TRBJ1-5	few	TGTGCCAGCAGTTCGTGGACTACCCAAAATCAGCCCCAGCATTTT	CASSSWTTQNQPQHF
TRBV7-2	NA	TRBJ2-3	NA	TGTGCCAGCAGGCAGGGGGATACGCAGTATTTT	CASRQGDTQYF
TRBV6-1	NA	TRBJ2-1	many	TGTGCCAGCAGTCCGATCATTAACAATGAGCAGTTCTTC	CASSPIINNEQFF
TRBV5-1	NA	TRBJ2-3	NA	TGCGCCAGCAGCTCGGGACCACCCCCAAGCACAGATACGCAGTATTTT	CASSSGPPPSTDTQYF
TRBV7-2	NA	TRBJ2-7	many	TGTGCCAGCAGCTTAGGGGTGGAGCAGTACTTC	CASSLGVEQYF
TRBV6-5	TRBD2	TRBJ2-5	NA	TGTGCCAGCAGTTACGTCACTAGCGGCCAAGAGACCCAGTACTTC	CASSYVTSGQETQYF
TRBV20-1	NA	TRBJ1-5	NA	TGCAGTGCGATAAGTGAGGGACAGCCCCAGCATTTT	CSAISEGQPQHF
TRBV29-1	TRBD2	TRBJ2-3	NA	TGCAGCGTCGACCGCTCGGCTAGCGGGAGGGCTACAGATACGCAGTATTTT	CSVDRSASGRATDTQYF
TRBV25-1	NA	TRBJ2-5	few	TGTGCCAGCAGTCCCCCCCCCCTGGGGGAGGAGACCCAGTACTTC	CASSPPPLGEETQYF
TRBV7-2	NA	TRBJ1-1	NA	TGTGCCAGCAGCTTAGCGCTAGTGGACACTGAAGCTTTCTTT	CASSLALVDTEAFF
TRBV28	TRBD2	TRBJ2-3	few	TGTGCCAGCAGTTTTCTAAGCGGGGGTACGAATACGCAGTATTTT	CASSFLSGGTNTQYF
TRBV4-1	NA	TRBJ1-1	NA	TGCGCCAGCAGCCGTGGGGTTGACACTGAAGCTTTCTTT	CASSRGVDTEAFF
TRBV10-2	NA	TRBJ2-5	many	TGCGCCAGCTCGCAGAGCGAGACCCAGTACTTC	CASSQSETQYF
TRBV2	NA	TRBJ2-3	few	TGTGCCAGCCGCGGGACAGGCACAGATACGCAGTATTTT	CASRGTGTDTQYF
TRBV12-3/TRBV12-4	NA	TRBJ1-5	few	TGTGCCAGCAGTTTCTCGAGTAGCAATCAGCCCCAGCATTTT	CASSFSSSNQPQHF
TRBV28	TRBD2	TRBJ2-7	few	TGTGCCAGCAGTTCTATAGCGGGAGCGGGGGAGCAGTACTTC	CASSSIAGAGEQYF
TRBV11-2	TRBD2	TRBJ2-4	NA	TGTGCCAGCAGCTTAGGACTAGCTCGGGACATTCAGTACTTC	CASSLGLARDIQYF
TRBV6-2/TRBV6-3	TRBD1	TRBJ2-6	few	TGTGCCAGCCGGCCAGGGGGCTCTGGGGCCAACGTCCTGACTTTC	CASRPGGSGANVLTF
TRBV28	TRBD2	TRBJ2-7	few	TGTGCCAGCAATACCCCGTCGGGGCTAGCGGGAGGCGGGGGGGAGCAGTACTTC	CASNTPSGLAGGGGEQYF
TRBV7-8	TRBD1	TRBJ2-2	NA	TGTGCCAGCAGCTTACCCCTCGGGACAGGGGCCGGGGAGCTGTTTTTT	CASSLPLGTGAGELFF
TRBV10-2	NA	TRBJ1-2	few	TGCGCCAGCAGGGACGGACAGCGGAGCTATGGCTACACCTTC	CASRDGQRSYGYTF
TRBV11-2	TRBD2	TRBJ2-1	many	TGTGCCAGCAGCTTAACGGGGGCTAGCGGGAGCTCGGGATACAATGAGCAGTTCTTC	CASSLTGASGSSGYNEQFF
TRBV7-9	NA	TRBJ2-5	many	TGTGCCAGCAGCCACCGGGACTTAACACAAGAGACCCAGTACTTC	CASSHRDLTQETQYF
TRBV19	NA	TRBJ2-5	few	TGTGCCAGTAGTATAGGGCAGAAAGAGACCCAGTACTTC	CASSIGQKETQYF
TRBV7-2	NA	TRBJ1-6	many	TGTGCCAGCAGCCCGAGTGGACAGACTAATTCACCCCTCCACTTT	CASSPSGQTNSPLHF
TRBV6-5	TRBD1	TRBJ1-5	few	TGTGCCAGCAACCCGGGACAGATCTATAGCAATCAGCCCCAGCATTTT	CASNPGQIYSNQPQHF
TRBV20-1	NA	TRBJ2-5	NA	TGCAGTGCTAGTTCCGAGACTAGACGAGAGACCCAGTACTTC	CSASSETRRETQYF
TRBV19	NA	TRBJ1-5	few	TGTGCCAGTAAACCCCCATGGGGCAATCAGCCCCAGCATTTT	CASKPPWGNQPQHF
TRBV12-5	NA	TRBJ1-2	NA	TGTGCTAGTGGCTCCTCGGCGAGAGGCTATGGCTACACCTTC	CASGSSARGYGYTF